This TCR beta chain was retrieved from a study of CXCR3-negative and CXCR3-positive naive CD8 T cells (dated by TCRdb to between 2017 and 2020). For the wider study: In total, about 150 million TRB reads were obtained, which works out to roughly 1.5 +/- 0.3 million reads per library. Diversity and physicochemical repertoire analyses covered 10 to 11 donors pooled from two independent experiments. Naive subsets from about 5 donors and memory cells from 3 donors were included in the TRBV-TRBJ cluster analysis. The research as a whole found: Both naive subsets had comparably high repertoire diversity, while memory CD8+ T cells had much lower repertoire diversity. Because surface CD5, which has been linked to self-reactivity in mice, was comparable between naive subsets, TCR interaction strength was also inferred from TRB CDR3 physicochemical properties. Within the same donor, TRBV-TRBJ usage looked similar between naive CXCR3-negative and CXCR3-positive cells, but memory cells had distinct patterns. Freshly isolated PBMCs were used for most assays because CXCR3 expression went down partially after cryopreservation. Compared with CXCR3-negative naive cells, CXCR3-positive naive cells had TRB CDR3s with higher hydrophobicity (lower Kidera factor 4), lower energy, and higher strength and volume indices.

TCRdb names NextSeq 550 as the instrument used. The Human TCR Profiling Kit (MiLaboratory) was used to make UMI-labeled 5' RACE TRB cDNA libraries. The full amount of extracted RNA was used for cDNA synthesis, and the full amount of resulting cDNA was used for PCR amplification. Libraries were prepared in parallel with an identical number of PCR cycles. The study's own analysis went as follows. About 50,000 +/- 10,000 unique UMI-labeled TRB cDNA molecules per library were extracted with MIGEC and MiXCR, with at least two reads per UMI required. An average of approximately 40,000 +/- 10,000 functional in-frame TRB CDR3 nucleotide clonotypes without stop codons was found per library. After downsampling to 5000 UMI-labeled TRB molecules per sample, diversity metrics such as normalized Shannon-Wiener and Chao1 were calculated in VDJtools. VDJtools computed clonotype-size-weighted physicochemical properties of the central five CDR3 residues: interaction energy, strength, volume and Kidera factor 4. Once TCRdb had reprocessed the reads, it stored one entry per CDR3 protein sequence and supplied no DNA. The V and J calls reflect TCRdb's pipeline rather than the authors' work. The table held for this sample gives roughly 7,200 distinct CDR3 sequences. The ten largest account for 1.4% to 1.5% of the sample.

Each CD8+ T cell subset was flow-sorted in triplicate, and around 300,000 cells per subset were placed directly into RLT lysis buffer. To keep memory contaminants out, a stringent definition of naive CD8+ T cells was applied: CD45RO-CCR7+CD27+CD95-. Using standard density gradient centrifugation, peripheral blood mononuclear cells were isolated from buffy coats. Naive CXCR3-negative and CXCR3-positive CD8+ T cells were flow-sorted on a FACSAria III. Total RNA was extracted from sorted cells with an RNeasy Mini Kit. This clonotype is medium-sized (0.01 to 0.1%) by its frequency; no count is available. Its cognate antigen has yet to be identified. The CDR1 and CDR2 encoded by the germline V gene (reference sequence) are SEHNR and FQNEAQ. Measured from the cysteine to the phenylalanine, the CDR3 is 15 residues long. No DNA was logged.

Material: naive CXCR3- CD8+ T cells from blood. The cell subset or site label here, explained by the study, means: CD45RO-CCR7+CD27+CD95- naive CD8+ T cells lacking CXCR3 (TNR3-). This TCR was recovered from a human donor in good health. Some clones in this sample may be carry-over from other donors' samples. The rearrangement combines TRBV7-9 with TRBJ2-5; as DNA is missing, the TRBD2 call by TCRdb cannot be tested. This receptor has the CDR3 CASSSTSGRMETQYF.